These 9 T cell receptor beta chains originate from one sample sequenced in a study of T-cell reconstitution after alpha-beta-depleted transplantation in children. A library of TCRbeta sequences, prepared with unique molecular identifiers, was generated. TCRdb processed the PCR reads anew with MiXCR; each CDR3 protein has one entry. Of 600,000 to 800,000 distinct CDR3 sequences in the sample, less than 15% are singletons; the top ten hold roughly 0.77%. This material consisted of PBMCs, taken before TCRalphabeta/CD19-depleted stem cell transplant. These receptors originate from a girl aged 2 to 10 with congenital amegakaryocytic thrombocytopenia, due to receive a stem cell transplant.

The table lists this clonotype with many counts. The chain recombines TRBV25-1 with TRBJ2-1; possible D gene TRBD2, 6 bases. Germline lookup yields CDR1 MGHDK and CDR2 SYGVNS. The CDR3 has 16 amino acids. The ends were cut back, 1 base at V and 5 bases at J, with 15 bases in the middle. The CDR3 loop reads CASSEFAGSPDNEQFF. The CDR3 DNA follows: TGTGCCAGCAGTGAATTTGCGGGGAGCCCCGACAATGAGCAGTTCTTC.

This clonotype has ten or more counts. At one of its ends the junction is not consistent with the germline gene, which may arise from a read error. The chain carries TRBV4-1 and TRBJ1-1; 7 bases agree with TRBD1. Germline CDR1 MGHRA, CDR2 YSYEKL. CDR3 length equals 12 residues. CDR3 loop: CASSQGTVEAFF. The DNA of the CDR3 is TGCGCCAGCAGTCAAGGGACAGTTGAAGCTTTCTTT.

This clonotype showed up many times. The J gene is TRBJ2-3, the V gene TRBV6-5; 9 bases fit TRBD2. The CDR3 sequence is 14 residues long. Germline CDR1 reads MNHEY; CDR2 reads SVGAGI. J lost 0 bases, V lost 6 bases, and 1 base had no gene match. The CDR3 DNA follows: TGTGCCAGCAGGCTAGCGGGGAGCACAGATACGCAGTATTTT. Amino acids: CASRLAGSTDTQYF.

This clonotype was observed a handful of times. This chain links TRBV4-2 with TRBJ1-5; D remains ambiguous. The CDR3 is 15 amino acids. The ends were cut back, 0 bases at V and 1 base at J, with 7 bases in the middle. Germline CDR1 and CDR2: LGHNA and YNFKEQ. CDR3 DNA sequence: TGTGCCAGCAGCCAAGATGTGGGGAGCAATCAGCCCCAGCATTTT. This codes for CASSQDVGSNQPQHF.

This clonotype was recorded a few times. The chain carries TRBV12-3 or TRBV12-4 and TRBJ2-3, with 8 positions matching TRBD2. V dropped 6 bases and J dropped 4; count of bases not matched to a gene: 9. CDR3 size: 15 residues. The CDR3, as DNA: TGTGCCAGCAGCGATACCGGGACTAGGGCAGATACGCAGTATTTT. Translating it yields CASSDTGTRADTQYF.

This clonotype was seen many times. J is TRBJ2-2 and V is TRBV5-5, with 7 bases identical to TRBD1. CDR1 SGHKS and CDR2 YYEKEE come from the germline V gene (reference sequence). After removal of 4 bases from V and 0 bases from J, the junction contained 3 bases not matched to a gene. The CDR3 extends over 15 amino acids. The CDR3 sequence is CASSPGQSNTGELFF. In DNA, the CDR3 is TGTGCCAGCAGCCCGGGACAGTCGAACACCGGGGAGCTGTTTTTT.

This chain links TRBV20-1 with TRBJ1-2; D remains ambiguous. V dropped 0 bases and J dropped 10 bases, with 15 bases sitting between them. Germline V gene sequence: CDR1 DFQATT, CDR2 SNEGSKA (reference sequence). The CDR3 contains 13 residues. CDR3 bases: TGCAGTGCTAGAGATTTTGCAGAGCTCTACTACACCTTC. Protein: CSARDFAELYYTF.

Many counts were recorded for this clonotype. The chain links TRBV20-1 to TRBJ2-7; D call uncertain. This CDR3 is built from 14 residues. The ends were cut back, 3 bases at V and 3 bases at J, with 15 bases in the middle. In germline, CDR1 is DFQATT, CDR2 SNEGSKA (reference sequence). CDR3 in DNA: TGCAGTGCTAGGCCTACCGGAATCGGCTACGAGCAGTACTTC. It yields the protein CSARPTGIGYEQYF.

This clonotype was seen a few times. J is TRBJ2-3 and V is TRBV7-6; the D call may be TRBD1 or TRBD2 (5 bases each). The germline CDR1 and CDR2 sequences are SGHVS and FNYEAQ. V lost 1 base and J 3 bases, leaving 14 bases between the germline ends. This CDR3 has 16 residues. The DNA for the CDR3 is TGTGCCAGCAGCTTAGATGGGGCTAGCCGGACAGATACGCAGTATTTT. As protein: CASSLDGASRTDTQYF.